This T cell receptor beta chain was recorded in a study of siplizumab effects on memory and regulatory T cells. Study observations and caveats: The apparent diversity of naive T cells exceeded that of memory cells, and naive T cells seemed to make a major contribution to the alloresponse. A significant reduction in alloreactive sequences traceable to unstimulated CD4+ memory cells was produced by siplizumab.

Some clones are missing from TCRdb's copy, which holds only in-frame ones; the method was immunoSEQ multiplex PCR. The data contain fewer than 70,000 clones, over 80% of them singletons. To note about this clone: Its specificity is unknown.

This CDR3 comprises 13 residues. The V end lost 7 bases, the J end lost 2 bases, and 13 bases lay between the germline ends. Looked up from germline, CDR1 is SGHRS and CDR2 is YFSETQ. The J gene is TRBJ2-7, the V gene TRBV5-1, with a weak D call TRBD2 (7 bases). Sequencing was performed on Tregs sorted from blood. This receptor was obtained from a human donor in good health. CDR3 coding DNA: TGCGCCAGCCCGGGGGGCCAGGCCTACGAGCAGTACTTC. This gives the protein CASPGGQAYEQYF.